These 31 T cell receptor beta chains came from one sample sequenced in a study of cytomegalovirus exposure and HLA in healthy donors. The protocol was immunoSEQ multiplex PCR, while the TCRdb copy is restricted to in-frame clones and leaves out a portion. Seen here are approximately 44,000 clones, 88% observed once, and the top ten hold approximately 6.7%. Material for sequencing was PBMCs. The receptor set was obtained from a woman between 25 and 40 years old in good health and CMV-seronegative.

The V gene is TRBV7-2, the J gene TRBJ1-1; D perhaps matches TRBD1 (6 bases). V gave up 0 bases and J gave up 6 bases, with 17 bases separating them. Germline V lookup: CDR1 SGHTA, CDR2 FQGNSA. There are 16 residues in the CDR3. The CDR3: CASSLAAGALGSEAFF. The CDR3 nucleotides are TGTGCCAGCAGCTTAGCGGCGGGGGCGCTTGGGTCTGAAGCTTTCTTT.

The rearrangement links TRBV9 to TRBJ1-1; 7 bases are a match to TRBD1. This CDR3 comprises 14 residues. Trimming cost V 4 bases and J 6 bases; bases outside gene matches: 9. CDR1 is SGDLS, CDR2 YYNGEE, per germline. CDR3 nucleotides: TGTGCCAGCAGCCACTTTCAGGGGGGCCCTGAAGCTTTCTTT. Encoded protein: CASSHFQGGPEAFF. Combining the CDR3 with reference TRBV9 and TRBJ1-1 gives the whole variable domain DSGVTQTPKHLITATGQRVTLRCSPRSGDLSVYWYQQSLDQGLQFLIQYYNGEERAKGNILERFSAQQFPDLHSELNLSSLELGDSALYFCASSHFQGGPEAFFGQGTRLTVV.

The chain employs TRBV6-1 and TRBJ2-7, with 9 bases identical to TRBD1. Germline V gives CDR1 MNHNS, CDR2 SASEGT. J was trimmed by 2 bases and V by 5 bases; bases with no gene match: 7. This CDR3 region has 15 residues. This chain's CDR3 is CASSKQGALAYEQYF. As DNA, the CDR3 is TGTGCCAGCAGTAAACAGGGGGCCCTAGCCTACGAGCAGTACTTC.

The J gene is TRBJ2-7, the V gene TRBV10-3; D may be TRBD1 (6 bases). Germline assignment: CDR1 ENHRY and CDR2 SYGVKD. The CDR3 is made up of 13 amino acids. The V and J ends lost 7 bases and 3 bases respectively, with 13 bases between them. The CDR3 sequence: CAITGTSLYEQYF. The CDR3 nucleotides are TGTGCCATCACAGGGACAAGCCTCTACGAGCAGTACTTC.

The J gene is TRBJ2-2, the V gene TRBV6-1; D uncertain. CDR1 is MNHNS, CDR2 SASEGT, per germline. Trimming took off 5 bases at V and 4 bases at J, with 11 bases between the two ends. The CDR3 loop spans 14 amino acids. CDR3 amino acids: CASSNWYGTGELFF. CDR3 in DNA: TGTGCCAGCAGTAATTGGTACGGCACCGGGGAGCTGTTTTTT.

This chain joins TRBV5-1 and TRBJ2-3, with D perhaps TRBD1 (6 bases). The germline V gene has CDR1 SGHRS and CDR2 YFSETQ. V gave up 2 bases and J gave up 6 bases, with 19 bases separating them. This CDR3 region has 16 residues. CDR3 sequence: CASSFDVGAGWDTQYF. The CDR3 nucleotides read TGCGCCAGCAGCTTTGATGTGGGGGCCGGTTGGGATACGCAGTATTTT.

The gene calls are TRBV9 and TRBJ2-2; 8 positions agree with TRBD2. Unmatched junction bases numbered 12, after V lost 0 bases and J lost 5 bases. Germline CDR1 and CDR2: SGDLS and YYNGEE. This CDR3 has 18 residues. CDR3 residues: CASSVEKAGEWSTGELFF. DNA of the CDR3: TGTGCCAGCAGCGTAGAGAAAGCGGGAGAGTGGAGTACCGGGGAGCTGTTTTTT.

The CDR3 here is CASSPHLRVAFF. The CDR3 bases are TGTGCCAGCAGTCCACATCTACGGGTGGCTTTCTTT. The J gene is TRBJ1-1, the V gene TRBV6-6, with unresolved D. Germline values: CDR1 MNHNY, CDR2 SVGAGI (reference sequence). V lost 5 bases, J lost 11 bases, and 15 bases lay in between. The CDR3 has 12 residues.

The V call is TRBV5-5, the J call TRBJ2-7; 12 nucleotides align to TRBD2. CDR1 and CDR2 from the germline V gene are SGHKS and YYEKEE (reference sequence). The CDR3 totals 15 residues. V lost 4 bases to trimming and J lost 5 bases; unmatched junction nucleotides: 7. CDR3 sequence (DNA): TGTGCCAGCAGCGAGGGACTAGCGGGCTACGACGAGCAGTACTTC. The encoded protein is CASSEGLAGYDEQYF.

The chain has TRBV6-6 and TRBJ2-7; 14 nucleotides match TRBD2. The CDR3 loop spans 15 amino acids. With V trimmed by 3 bases and J by 3 bases, 1 base remained unmatched. Germline CDR1 reads MNHNY; CDR2 reads SVGAGI (reference sequence). The CDR3, as DNA: TGTGCCAGCAGTTATGGGACTAGCGGGAGCTACGAGCAGTACTTC. It translates to CASSYGTSGSYEQYF.

This sequence joins TRBV28 and TRBJ1-1, with D maybe TRBD1 (6 bases). Trimming removed 7 bases from V and 4 bases from J, with 19 bases in between. The CDR3 length is 15 residues. The germline V gene encodes CDR1 MDHEN and CDR2 SYDVKM. As DNA, the CDR3 is TGTGCCAGCACCCCCCCCGGACAGATACCCACTGAAGCTTTCTTT. This gives the protein CASTPPGQIPTEAFF.

The chain combines TRBV5-3 with TRBJ2-2; 8 bases line up with TRBD2. TRBV5-3 is reported as an ORF; its role is uncertain. There are 19 residues in the CDR3. The J segment lost 0 bases and the V segment lost 0 bases, leaving 10 bases of the junction unmatched. The CDR3 DNA reads TGTGCCAGAAGCTTGGGTCCGGGAGGGACGAACGCGAACACCGGGGAGCTGTTTTTT. Encoded protein: CARSLGPGGTNANTGELFF.

Ten or more counts support this clone. The chain is built from TRBV4-1 and TRBJ2-7; 7 nucleotides align to TRBD2. This CDR3 spans 15 amino acids. The junction had 5 bases not matched to a gene; V was cut back by 2 bases and J by 1 base. CDR1 and CDR2 (germline): MGHRA, YSYEKL. The CDR3 sequence: CASSQTSSGSYEQYF. Here the CDR3 DNA reads TGCGCCAGCAGCCAAACCTCTAGCGGTTCCTACGAGCAGTACTTC.

This clone was picked up a small number of times. The V call is TRBV15, the J call TRBJ2-7; D is undetermined. CDR1 is LNHNV, CDR2 YYDKDF, per germline (reference sequence). This CDR3 has 14 residues. V was pared by 0 bases and J by 3 bases, with 9 bases between. CDR3 amino acids: CATSREAPGYEQYF. Here the CDR3 DNA reads TGTGCCACCAGCAGAGAAGCCCCGGGCTACGAGCAGTACTTC.

The V and J genes are TRBV27 and TRBJ2-3; unclear D gene. The CDR3 totals 16 residues. The V gene's germline CDR1 is MNHEY and CDR2 SMNVEV (reference sequence). V was clipped by 8 bases and J by 4 bases, with 22 bases between them. Here the CDR3 DNA reads TGTGCCAGCGCCCGACAAGCCTTAACGAGTGCAGATACGCAGTATTTT. This gives the protein CASARQALTSADTQYF.

The chain is built from TRBV9 and TRBJ2-1, with 7 bases matching TRBD1. The CDR3 consists of 14 residues. CDR1 and CDR2 from the germline V gene are SGDLS and YYNGEE. V lost 0 bases and J lost 6; bases outside the gene matches: 3. The CDR3 nucleotides read TGTGCCAGCAGCGTAGGGCCAGGGGGCAATGAGCAGTTCTTC. Protein: CASSVGPGGNEQFF.

The V call is TRBV6-5, the J call TRBJ2-3, with a possible D match to TRBD1 (6 bases). This CDR3 region has 13 residues. CDR1 and CDR2 (germline): MNHEY, SVGAGI. V was trimmed by 2 bases and J by 6 bases, leaving 9 bases between them. The CDR3 DNA reads as TGTGCCAGCAGTTACCAGGGGCGGGATACGCAGTATTTT. This sequence encodes CASSYQGRDTQYF.

The J gene is TRBJ2-3, the V gene TRBV9, with TRBD2 matching 11 bases. V was clipped by 3 bases and J by 0 bases; unmatched bases: 6. The CDR3 extends over 17 amino acids. Looked up from germline, CDR1 is SGDLS and CDR2 is YYNGEE. The CDR3 bases are TGTGCCAGCAGCGCGACTAGCGGGACCTATAGCACAGATACGCAGTATTTT. Protein product: CASSATSGTYSTDTQYF.

In nucleotides, the CDR3 is TGCAGCGTTGGACAGGTTATGAACACTGAAGCTTTCTTT. Translated: CSVGQVMNTEAFF. V is TRBV29-1 and J is TRBJ1-1; possibly TRBD1 for D (6 bases). Trimming stripped 4 bases from V and 0 bases from J, with 9 bases between. The germline V gene encodes CDR1 SQVTM and CDR2 ANQGSEA. The CDR3 is made up of 13 amino acids.

This clone was counted only a few times. V gene TRBV19 combines with J gene TRBJ1-1; weak D call: TRBD1 (5 bases). The CDR3 has 12 residues. V lost 7 bases and J 4 bases, leaving 10 bases between the germline ends. Germline V gene data show CDR1 as LNHDA and CDR2 as SQIVND (reference sequence). CDR3 DNA: TGTGCCAGTAAAGGCCAGGGCACTGAAGCTTTCTTT. Its translation: CASKGQGTEAFF.

CDR3 bases: TGCGCCAGCAGCTTGCACGGACAGGGTTACGAGCAGTACTTC. It translates to CASSLHGQGYEQYF. This chain connects TRBV5-1 to TRBJ2-7; 8 positions agree with TRBD1. The CDR3 has 14 amino acids. Germline CDR1 SGHRS, CDR2 YFSETQ. V shed 1 base and J 4 bases; nucleotides not matched to a gene: 4.

The gene calls are TRBV11-3 and TRBJ2-5; TRBD2 matches 14 bases. CDR1 is SGHNT, CDR2 YENEEA, per germline. The CDR3 totals 16 residues. V lost 4 bases to trimming and J lost 5 bases; unmatched junction nucleotides: 6. The CDR3 reads CASSSGLAGGGETQYF. The CDR3 region has the DNA TGTGCCAGCAGCTCTGGACTAGCGGGAGGCGGTGAGACCCAGTACTTC.

This chain links TRBV6-5 with TRBJ2-7; D remains unclear. The CDR3 is 12 residues long. V gave up 4 bases and J gave up 0 bases, with 4 bases separating them. Germline V gene data show CDR1 as MNHEY and CDR2 as SVGAGI. In DNA, the CDR3 is TGTGCCAGCAGTTCTTACTCCTACGAGCAGTACTTC. It specifies CASSSYSYEQYF.

This chain joins TRBV28 and TRBJ2-1, with 9 bases that match TRBD2. The CDR3 loop spans 15 amino acids. Germline V CDR1 and CDR2: MDHEN, SYDVKM. With V trimmed by 2 bases and J by 6 bases, 5 bases remained unmatched. CDR3 DNA sequence: TGTGCCAGCAGTTTACCCGGGACTAGCCCCAATGAGCAGTTCTTC. This gives the protein CASSLPGTSPNEQFF.

This chain joins TRBV4-3 and TRBJ2-7, with D maybe TRBD2 (5 bases). Trimming shortened V by 1 base and J by 5 bases, and 9 bases separated the two germline ends. The CDR3 is 13 residues long. Germline V lookup: CDR1 LGHNA, CDR2 YSLEER. This chain's CDR3 is CASSQAAADEQYF. CDR3 nucleotides: TGCGCCAGCAGCCAAGCAGCGGCCGACGAGCAGTACTTC.

The CDR3 region is CASSLMRQPQHF. CDR3 coding DNA: TGTGCCAGCAGCCTAATGAGACAGCCCCAGCATTTT. The V gene is TRBV28, the J gene TRBJ1-5; no clear D. Trimming left V 6 bases short and J 7 bases short, with 10 bases between. In germline, CDR1 is MDHEN, CDR2 SYDVKM. CDR3 length: 12 amino acids.

V and J are TRBV7-2 and TRBJ2-5, with TRBD1 identical over 7 bases. With 4 bases clipped from V and 1 base from J, the junction kept 9 bases outside the gene matches. The germline V gene encodes CDR1 SGHTA and CDR2 FQGNSA. The CDR3 runs to 16 residues. CDR3: CASSSWNRGLQETQYF. CDR3 DNA: TGTGCCAGCAGCTCCTGGAACAGGGGCCTCCAAGAGACCCAGTACTTC.

CDR3 DNA: TGTGCCAGCAGCCACACAGATACGCAGTATTTT. This codes for CASSHTDTQYF. The gene calls are TRBV11-2 and TRBJ2-3; D gene uncertain. CDR1 is SGHAT and CDR2 is FQNNGV in the germline V gene. This CDR3 comprises 11 residues. Trimming shortened V by 5 bases and J by 2 bases, and 2 bases separated the two germline ends.

The chain carries TRBV6-1 and TRBJ2-1, with D hard to call. Germline V CDR1 and CDR2: MNHNS, SASEGT. V was clipped by 4 bases and J by 9 bases, with 16 bases between them. This CDR3 contains 14 residues. Here the CDR3 DNA reads TGTGCCAGCAGTGTAACCCTTCTAGTGCGTGAGCAGTTCTTC. It yields the protein CASSVTLLVREQFF.

The V gene is TRBV27, the J gene TRBJ2-7; no firm D call. V was cut by 4 bases and J by 5 bases, with 12 bases left in between. The CDR3 is 13 residues long. CDR1 is MNHEY, CDR2 SMNVEV, per germline (reference sequence). DNA for the CDR3: TGTGCCAGCAGTTGGTCCGCCAGCGACGAGCAGTACTTC. Its protein is CASSWSASDEQYF.

This clone was seen just once. The rearrangement uses TRBV4-3 and TRBJ1-2; 8 nucleotides line up with TRBD1. The CDR3 loop spans 15 amino acids. The V segment lost 0 bases and the J segment 8 bases; nucleotides outside the gene matches: 8. Per the germline V gene, CDR1 is LGHNA and CDR2 is YSLEER. For the CDR3, the DNA is TGCGCCAGCAGCCAAGATAGGGGCAGGGGGCGGGGCTACACCTTC. Translated, it gives CASSQDRGRGRGYTF.